The text below deals with one TCR beta chain. V was clipped by 4 bases and J by 8 bases; unmatched bases: 8. Germline values: CDR1 SGHNT, CDR2 YYREEE (reference sequence). The CDR3 sequence is 16 residues long. A multiplex PCR was run with 60 Vbeta primers and 13 Jbeta primers. The data were produced by immunoSEQ multiplex PCR, yet TCRdb's version contains in-frame clones alone and is incomplete. The sample shows roughly 160,000 clones, about 80% of them seen only once. The data stem from a study of cytomegalovirus exposure and HLA in healthy donors. The sample consisted of PBMCs. This TCR was recovered from a young man in good health and CMV-seropositive. V gene TRBV5-4 combines with J gene TRBJ2-1; the match to TRBD2 covers 14 bases. The CDR3 sequence: CASSTWTSGRHYEQFF. The CDR3 DNA is TGTGCCAGCAGCACTTGGACTAGCGGGAGGCATTATGAGCAGTTCTTC.